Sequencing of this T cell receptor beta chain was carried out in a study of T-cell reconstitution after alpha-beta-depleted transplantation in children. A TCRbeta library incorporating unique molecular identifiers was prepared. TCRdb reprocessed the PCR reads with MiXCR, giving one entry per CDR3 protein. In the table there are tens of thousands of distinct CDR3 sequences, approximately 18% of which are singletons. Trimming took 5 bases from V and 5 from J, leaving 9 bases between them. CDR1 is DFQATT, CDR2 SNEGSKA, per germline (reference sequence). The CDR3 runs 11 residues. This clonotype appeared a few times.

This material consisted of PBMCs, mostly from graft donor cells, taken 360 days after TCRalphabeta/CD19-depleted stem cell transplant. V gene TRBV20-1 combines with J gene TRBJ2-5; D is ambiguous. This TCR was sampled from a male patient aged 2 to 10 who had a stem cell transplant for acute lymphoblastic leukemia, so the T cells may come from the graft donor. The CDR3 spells CSAAVMETQYF. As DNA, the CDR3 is TGCAGTGCTGCGGTAATGGAGACCCAGTACTTC.